These 7 T cell receptor beta chains share one sample of origin, sequenced in a study of beta chain features in type 1 diabetes. TCRB transcripts that were expressed got sequenced, as all of the isolated RNA had been reverse transcribed. The method was immunoSEQ multiplex PCR; TCRdb's version includes in-frame clones alone and lacks a portion of them. The profile shows about 290,000 clones, under 8.5% of them singletons. The specimen was central memory CD4+ T cells from blood. These receptors all come from a young woman in good health.

In this sample, this clone turned up many times. The chain joins TRBV7-9 to TRBJ1-3, with D hard to call. From germline, CDR1 is SEHNR and CDR2 FQNEAQ (reference sequence). The CDR3 length is 12 residues. Trimming took 8 bases from V and 0 from J, leaving 5 bases between them. DNA of the CDR3: TGTGCCAGCGACCACTCTGGAAACACCATATATTTT. This sequence encodes CASDHSGNTIYF.

This clone has just a few counts. The chain employs TRBV25-1 and TRBJ1-2, with a possible D match to TRBD1 (5 bases). Germline V gene sequence: CDR1 MGHDK, CDR2 SYGVNS. This CDR3 is 14 amino acids long. V was clipped by 4 bases and J by 4 bases, with 13 bases between them. The CDR3 is CASSGLGRTYGYTF. In nucleotides, the CDR3 is TGTGCCAGCAGTGGATTGGGACGGACCTATGGCTACACCTTC.

This clone was counted a few times. The rearrangement joins TRBV7-9 to TRBJ1-1, with TRBD1 as a possible D gene (5 bases). CDR3 length equals 14 residues. Germline V lookup: CDR1 SEHNR, CDR2 FQNEAQ (reference sequence). V lost 5 bases, J lost 4 bases, and 14 bases lay in between. The CDR3 spells CASSATARGTEAFF. Written as DNA, the CDR3 is TGTGCCAGCAGCGCGACAGCCCGGGGCACTGAAGCTTTCTTT.

With respect to this clone: It may be a read error: a sequence one base away is much more abundant. The chain links TRBV27 to TRBJ1-2; 9 nucleotides agree with TRBD1. The CDR3 is 12 amino acids. The junction had 4 bases not matched to a gene; V was cut back by 6 bases and J by 8 bases. CDR1 and CDR2 (germline): MNHEY, SMNVEV (reference sequence). DNA for the CDR3: TGTGCCAGCAGGGGACAGGGCGGCGGCTACACCTTC. Residues: CASRGQGGGYTF.

On this clone itself: At one end, the junction sequence differs from germline, possibly due to a read error. The chain is built from TRBV7-7 and TRBJ2-2; D perhaps matches TRBD1 (6 bases). In germline, CDR1 is SSHAT, CDR2 FNYEAQ (reference sequence). This CDR3 has 13 amino acids. CDR3 sequence reads: CASSTDSTGELFF. The CDR3 DNA reads TGTGCTAGCAGCACGGACAGCACCGGGGAGCTGTTTTTT. The full variable domain, completed using reference TRBV7-7 and TRBJ2-2, is GAGVSQSPRYKVTKRGQDVTLRCDPISSHATLYWYQQALGQGPEFLTYFNYEAQPDKSGLPSDRFSAERPEGSISTLTIQRTEQRDSAMYRCASSTDSTGELFFGEGSRLTVL.

V gene TRBV9 combines with J gene TRBJ1-6, with D perhaps matching TRBD1 (5 bases). This CDR3 comprises 15 residues. Looked up from germline, CDR1 is SGDLS and CDR2 is YYNGEE. Trimming removed 2 bases at V and 10 bases at J, with 16 bases between. For the CDR3, the DNA is TGTGCCAGCAGCGTTACAGGCGGGCGGGAATCACCCCTCCACTTT. This translates into CASSVTGGRESPLHF.

This clone was seen many times. CDR3 in DNA: TGTGCCAGCACCCCTCGGGGGGTTTGGGATACGCAGTATTTT. Translation: CASTPRGVWDTQYF. The chain employs TRBV7-9 and TRBJ2-3; 7 bases match TRBD2. The germline V gene encodes CDR1 SEHNR and CDR2 FQNEAQ (reference sequence). J gave up 6 bases and V 7 bases, and 10 bases lay outside the gene matches. This CDR3 has 14 residues.